One sample yielded the 18 T cell receptor beta chains listed below, sequenced in a study of T-cell reconstitution after alpha-beta-depleted transplantation in children. Overall study findings and caveats: After one year, T-cell counts and TCRbeta diversity mostly came from new T cells.

These receptors' targets are unknown. The authors prepared the TCRbeta library with unique molecular identifiers. One entry per CDR3 protein results from TCRdb running MiXCR on the PCR reads. The sample records about 300,000 distinct CDR3 sequences, approximately 7.3% being singletons. The source was peripheral blood, collected 360 days after TCRalphabeta/CD19-depleted stem cell transplant. The receptors stem from a female patient aged 2 to 10 who had a stem cell transplant for Fanconi anemia, so the T cells may come from the graft donor.

This clonotype has at least ten counts. This chain joins TRBV5-1 and TRBJ2-2; 7 bases are shared with TRBD2. Trimming took 5 bases from V and 4 from J; bases not matched to a gene: 5. Germline-derived CDR1 and CDR2 are SGHRS and YFSETQ. This CDR3 region has 14 residues. The CDR3 region has the DNA TGCGCCAGCAGAGAGGCGGGAGTCACCGGGGAGCTGTTTTTT. Translation gives CASREAGVTGELFF.

At least ten counts were recorded for this clonotype. V usage is TRBV29-1 and J usage is TRBJ2-7, with TRBD2 matching over 7 bases. The J segment lost 3 bases and the V segment lost 3 bases, leaving 8 bases of the junction unmatched. The CDR3 has 14 residues. Germline lookup yields CDR1 SQVTM and CDR2 ANQGSEA. The CDR3 DNA sequence: TGCAGCGTTGATATCGCGGGAGTAGGCTACGAGCAGTACTTC. This codes for CSVDIAGVGYEQYF.

This clonotype occurred many times. V is TRBV7-9 and J is TRBJ2-7, with TRBD1 matching 10 bases. The germline V gene has CDR1 SEHNR and CDR2 FQNEAQ (reference sequence). The CDR3 sequence is 14 residues long. J was trimmed by 2 bases and V by 5 bases; bases with no gene match: 3. CDR3 nucleotides: TGTGCCAGCAGCGAGGGACAGGGGCCCTACGAGCAGTACTTC. Its protein product is CASSEGQGPYEQYF.

This clonotype was counted many times. The genes are TRBV4-2 and TRBJ2-3; no firm D call. With 0 bases removed from V and 5 bases from J, the gap between germline ends came to 12 bases. CDR1 is LGHNA and CDR2 is YNFKEQ in the germline V gene. This CDR3 is 15 amino acids long. This chain's CDR3 is CASSQERAHLDTQYF. The CDR3 coding sequence is TGTGCCAGCAGCCAAGAACGGGCCCATTTAGATACGCAGTATTTT.

The chain joins TRBV27 to TRBJ2-7, with 9 bases lining up with TRBD2. This CDR3 has 16 residues. Unmatched junction bases numbered 14, after V lost 6 bases and J lost 5 bases. Germline assignment: CDR1 MNHEY and CDR2 SMNVEV (reference sequence). The CDR3 region has the DNA TGTGCCAGCAGCCTAAGCGGGGGGTACCTCTTCGACGAGCAGTACTTC. It codes for CASSLSGGYLFDEQYF.

The V call is TRBV6-1, the J call TRBJ2-3, with TRBD2 matching 11 bases. Trimming at V came to 9 bases and at J to 3 bases, leaving 14 bases not matched to a gene. This CDR3 spans 17 amino acids. Germline CDR1 is MNHNS and CDR2 is SASEGT. The CDR3 sequence is CASGRGSGGAGTDTQYF. The CDR3 DNA follows: TGTGCCAGTGGGAGGGGTAGCGGGGGGGCGGGAACAGATACGCAGTATTTT.

The chain has TRBV5-1 and TRBJ2-7, with 7 bases that match TRBD2. This CDR3 spans 14 amino acids. Germline V gene data show CDR1 as SGHRS and CDR2 as YFSETQ. J was trimmed by 2 bases and V by 2 bases; bases with no gene match: 4. The CDR3 nucleotides are TGCGCCAGCAGCTTTAGCGGGCTCCCCTACGAGCAGTACTTC. Its protein product is CASSFSGLPYEQYF.

The chain links TRBV3-1 to TRBJ1-5, with 7 bases identical to TRBD1. Germline V gene data show CDR1 as LGHDT and CDR2 as YNNKEL (reference sequence). The CDR3 extends over 14 amino acids. V gave up 1 base and J gave up 4 bases; unmatched junction bases: 1. CDR3 residues: CASSQATGNQPQHF. In DNA form, the CDR3 reads TGTGCCAGCAGCCAAGCGACAGGGAATCAGCCCCAGCATTTT.

This clonotype occurred a few times. The chain uses TRBV5-1 and TRBJ2-5; unclear D gene. CDR3 length: 14 amino acids. Trimming stripped 0 bases from V and 5 bases from J, with 11 bases between. CDR1 SGHRS and CDR2 YFSETQ come from the germline V gene. The CDR3 is CASSLASVRETQYF. The CDR3 DNA reads TGCGCCAGCAGCTTGGCGTCAGTCCGGGAGACCCAGTACTTC.

The chain links TRBV10-3 to TRBJ2-2, with TRBD2 identical over 9 bases. Germline V CDR1 and CDR2: ENHRY, SYGVKD. The J segment lost 1 base and the V segment lost 8 bases, leaving 23 bases of the junction unmatched. The CDR3 totals 21 residues. The CDR3: CAIRRLGILAGRLENTGELFF. CDR3 coding DNA: TGTGCCATCCGCCGTCTTGGGATACTAGCGGGCCGCCTTGAGAACACCGGGGAGCTGTTTTTT.

The V gene is TRBV4-3, the J gene TRBJ1-1; TRBD1 aligns across 9 bases. The germline V gene has CDR1 LGHNA and CDR2 YSLEER. The junction had 9 bases not matched to a gene; V was cut back by 0 bases and J by 4 bases. The CDR3 loop spans 17 amino acids. CDR3 sequence: CASSQDWRQGVATEAFF. CDR3 nucleotide sequence: TGCGCCAGCAGCCAAGATTGGCGACAGGGGGTTGCCACTGAAGCTTTCTTT.

This clonotype was seen many times. V is TRBV5-1 and J is TRBJ2-1, with 8 bases fitting TRBD2. Trimming cost V 2 bases and J 4 bases; bases outside gene matches: 20. Germline lookup yields CDR1 SGHRS and CDR2 YFSETQ. The CDR3 is made up of 20 amino acids. The CDR3 loop is CASSFPGLDNERLFYNEQFF. The CDR3 region has the DNA TGCGCCAGCAGCTTCCCGGGACTAGACAATGAGAGGCTTTTTTACAATGAGCAGTTCTTC. Full variable domain (outside the CDR3, taken from reference TRBV5-1 and TRBJ2-1): KAGVTQTPRYLIKTRGQQVTLSCSPISGHRSVSWYQQTPGQGLQFLFEYFSETQRNKGNFPGRFSGRQFSNSRSEMNVSTLELGDSALYLCASSFPGLDNERLFYNEQFFGPGTRLTVL.

This clonotype appeared a few times. The chain is built from TRBV6-5 and TRBJ2-1; TRBD2 might be the D (6 bases). In germline, CDR1 is MNHEY, CDR2 SVGAGI. CDR3 length equals 14 residues. V was pared by 3 bases and J by 8 bases, with 14 bases between. CDR3 coding DNA: TGTGCCAGCAGTTATTCGGCCGCGGGACATGAGCAGTTCTTC. This translates into CASSYSAAGHEQFF.

This clonotype was seen at least ten times. This sequence joins TRBV11-2 and TRBJ2-5; D ambiguous. Trimming cost V 3 bases and J 5 bases, with 10 bases left between them. CDR3 length: 13 residues. CDR1 and CDR2 from the germline V gene are SGHAT and FQNNGV. The CDR3 sequence is CASSFGFGETQYF. As DNA, the CDR3 is TGTGCCAGCAGCTTCGGGTTTGGGGAGACCCAGTACTTC.

This clonotype occurred many times. The chain's CDR3 is CASSMTIRDSGSREQYF. In DNA, the CDR3 is TGCGCCAGCAGCATGACCATCCGGGACTCGGGGAGTAGGGAGCAGTACTTC. The chain uses TRBV5-1 and TRBJ2-7, with a weak D call TRBD2 (6 bases). The V end was cut by 4 bases, the J end by 7 bases, with 27 bases between. In germline, CDR1 is SGHRS, CDR2 YFSETQ. The CDR3 loop spans 17 amino acids.

This clonotype turned up a few times. The chain uses TRBV4-2 and TRBJ2-3, with 13 positions matching TRBD2. V shed 4 bases and J 5 bases; nucleotides not matched to a gene: 6. This CDR3 contains 16 residues. From germline, CDR1 is LGHNA and CDR2 YNFKEQ. As DNA, the CDR3 is TGTGCCAGCAGCCCCCGGACTAGCGGGGGTTTAGATACGCAGTATTTT. It translates to CASSPRTSGGLDTQYF.

This clonotype was found a few times. The chain uses TRBV4-3 and TRBJ1-2; no definite D call. This CDR3 has 18 residues. Germline CDR1 LGHNA, CDR2 YSLEER. Trimming pared 0 bases from V and 8 bases from J, leaving 25 bases between. CDR3 sequence reads: CASSQERLDIVSYGGYTF. Written as DNA, the CDR3 is TGCGCCAGCAGCCAAGAGCGGCTCGACATCGTCTCATATGGCGGCTACACCTTC.

This clonotype came up many times. The gene calls are TRBV5-1 and TRBJ2-6; D gene unclear. V lost 2 bases and J 0 bases, leaving 15 bases between the germline ends. Germline V gene data show CDR1 as SGHRS and CDR2 as YFSETQ. CDR3 length: 18 amino acids. CDR3 DNA sequence: TGCGCCAGCAGCTTTTTCAGGTTACAGCGCTCTGGGGCCAACGTCCTGACTTTC. Protein: CASSFFRLQRSGANVLTF.